Only a few counts were recorded for the clone carrying this T cell receptor (beta chain). This record comes from a study of blood T cell repertoires in COVID-19. The CDR3 contains 15 residues. CDR1 and CDR2 (germline): SGDLS, YYNGEE. Trimming cost V 0 bases and J 2 bases, with 9 bases left between them. Profiling relied on immunoSEQ multiplex PCR, and the TCRdb table lists in-frame clones only, not all of them. The sample holds roughly 39,000 clones, roughly nine tenths seen once. This clonotype was sampled from a man aged 25 to 40 with active or convalescent COVID-19. The chain recombines TRBV9 with TRBJ1-5, with D possibly matching TRBD1 (5 bases). Sequenced material: peripheral blood. The CDR3 loop is CASSVETGGNQPQHF. CDR3 sequence (DNA): TGTGCCAGCAGCGTAGAAACGGGGGGCAATCAGCCCCAGCATTTT.